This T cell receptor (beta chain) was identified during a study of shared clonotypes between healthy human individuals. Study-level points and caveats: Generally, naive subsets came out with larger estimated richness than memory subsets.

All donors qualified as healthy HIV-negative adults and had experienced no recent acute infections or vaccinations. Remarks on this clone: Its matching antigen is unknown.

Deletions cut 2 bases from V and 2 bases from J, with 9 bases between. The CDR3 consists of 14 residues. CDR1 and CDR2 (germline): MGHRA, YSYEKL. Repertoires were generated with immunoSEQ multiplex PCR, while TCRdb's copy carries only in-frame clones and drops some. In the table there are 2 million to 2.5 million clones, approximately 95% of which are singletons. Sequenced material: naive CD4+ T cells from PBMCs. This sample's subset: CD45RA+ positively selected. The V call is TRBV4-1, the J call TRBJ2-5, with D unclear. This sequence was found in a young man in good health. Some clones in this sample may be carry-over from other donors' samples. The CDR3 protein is CASSQIKSQETQYF. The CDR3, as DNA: TGCGCCAGCAGCCAAATCAAAAGTCAAGAGACCCAGTACTTC.